This T cell receptor (delta chain) was captured in a study of Vδ1+ human thymocytes. Broader study findings: In the thymus, TRG and TRD repertoires looked highly polyclonal with Gaussian CDR3 lengths. Unlike peripheral blood Vdelta1+ controls, thymic delta-chain sequences included about 20% Vdelta2 and few Vdelta3.

The CDR3 extends over 14 amino acids. In germline, CDR1 is TSWWSYY, CDR2 QGS. Trimming took off 0 bases at V and 7 bases at J, with 12 bases between the two ends. The sorted cells were CD3+ Vdelta1+ Vdelta2- thymocytes from alphabeta-depleted thymus. On this clone: Its antigen is still unknown.

RNA was extracted from the cells and then reverse transcribed. The CDR3 regions were amplified by multiplex PCR from V-gene primers to a constant-region primer. TCRdb fed the multiplex PCR reads into CATT to redo clone calling. The table shows about 75,000 delta-chain clones, with around 30% occurring only once. Sequencing was done on a sample of Vdelta1+ gamma-delta thymocytes from the thymus. The subset: FACS-sorted CD3+ TCRalphabeta- TCRVdelta1+ TCRVdelta2- thymocytes. The J gene is TRDJ1, the V gene TRDV1; D remains unclear. This TCR came from a boy under two years old who had congenital heart surgery. The CDR3: CALGELEHSSKLIF. The CDR3 nucleotides read TGTGCTCTTGGGGAACTAGAGCACAGCAGTAAACTCATCTTT.